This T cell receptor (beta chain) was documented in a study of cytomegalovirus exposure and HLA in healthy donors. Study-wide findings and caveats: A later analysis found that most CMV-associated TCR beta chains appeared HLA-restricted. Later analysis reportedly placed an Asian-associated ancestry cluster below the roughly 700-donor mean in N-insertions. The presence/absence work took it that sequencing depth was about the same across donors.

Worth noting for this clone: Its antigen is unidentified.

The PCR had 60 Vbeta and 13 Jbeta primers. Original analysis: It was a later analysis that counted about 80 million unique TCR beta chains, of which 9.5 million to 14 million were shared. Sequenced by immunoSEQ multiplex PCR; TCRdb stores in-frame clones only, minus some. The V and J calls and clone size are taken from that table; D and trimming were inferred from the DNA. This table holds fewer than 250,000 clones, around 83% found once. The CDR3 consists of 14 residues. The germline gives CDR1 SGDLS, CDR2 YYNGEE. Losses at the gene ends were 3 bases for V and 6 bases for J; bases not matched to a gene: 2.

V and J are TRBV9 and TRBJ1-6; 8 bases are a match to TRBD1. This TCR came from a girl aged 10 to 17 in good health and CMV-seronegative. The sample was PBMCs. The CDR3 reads CASSGGQGNSPLHF. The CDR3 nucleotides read TGTGCCAGCAGCGGAGGACAGGGTAATTCACCCCTCCACTTT.